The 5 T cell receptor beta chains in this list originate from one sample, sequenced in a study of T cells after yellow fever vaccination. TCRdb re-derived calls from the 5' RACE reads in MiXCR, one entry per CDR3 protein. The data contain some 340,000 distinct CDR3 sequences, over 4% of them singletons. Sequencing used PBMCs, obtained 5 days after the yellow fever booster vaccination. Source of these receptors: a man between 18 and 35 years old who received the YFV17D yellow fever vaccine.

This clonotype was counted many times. Written as DNA, the CDR3 is TGTGCCAGCAGCCCGGGGACTGTTGAGCAGTTCTTC. Protein: CASSPGTVEQFF. The chain combines TRBV3-1 with TRBJ2-1; TRBD2 is a possible D gene (6 bases). This CDR3 is built from 12 residues. Germline-derived CDR1 and CDR2 are LGHDT and YNNKEL (reference sequence). V lost 4 bases and J 9 bases, leaving 10 bases between the germline ends.

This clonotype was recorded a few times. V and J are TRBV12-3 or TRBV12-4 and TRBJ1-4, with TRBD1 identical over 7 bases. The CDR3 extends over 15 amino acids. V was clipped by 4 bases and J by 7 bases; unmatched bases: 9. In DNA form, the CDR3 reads TGTGCCAGCAGTTCCTTAGGGGGCTGGGTTGAAAAACTGTTTTTT. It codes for CASSSLGGWVEKLFF.

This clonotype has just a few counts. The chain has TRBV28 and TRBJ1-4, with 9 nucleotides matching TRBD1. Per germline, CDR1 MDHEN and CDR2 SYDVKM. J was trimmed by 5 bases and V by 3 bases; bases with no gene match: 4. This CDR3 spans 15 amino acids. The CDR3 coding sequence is TGTGCCAGCAGTTTCCCCGGGACAGGGAATGAAAAACTGTTTTTT. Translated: CASSFPGTGNEKLFF.

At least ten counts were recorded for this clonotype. In nucleotides, the CDR3 is TGCGCCAGCAGCGGGACAGCCTATGGCTACACCTTC. Its protein is CASSGTAYGYTF. The genes are TRBV10-2 and TRBJ1-2, with TRBD1 matching 7 bases. Germline-derived CDR1 and CDR2 are WSHSY and SAAADI. The CDR3 runs 12 residues. V gave up 6 bases and J gave up 4 bases; unmatched junction bases: 2.

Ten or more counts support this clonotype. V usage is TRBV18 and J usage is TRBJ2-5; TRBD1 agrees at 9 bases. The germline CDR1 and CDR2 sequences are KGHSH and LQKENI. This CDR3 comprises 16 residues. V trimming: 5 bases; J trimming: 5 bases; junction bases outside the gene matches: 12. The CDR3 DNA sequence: TGTGCCAGCTCATCCCTCACAGGGGGCCTCCGGGAGACCCAGTACTTC. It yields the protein CASSSLTGGLRETQYF.